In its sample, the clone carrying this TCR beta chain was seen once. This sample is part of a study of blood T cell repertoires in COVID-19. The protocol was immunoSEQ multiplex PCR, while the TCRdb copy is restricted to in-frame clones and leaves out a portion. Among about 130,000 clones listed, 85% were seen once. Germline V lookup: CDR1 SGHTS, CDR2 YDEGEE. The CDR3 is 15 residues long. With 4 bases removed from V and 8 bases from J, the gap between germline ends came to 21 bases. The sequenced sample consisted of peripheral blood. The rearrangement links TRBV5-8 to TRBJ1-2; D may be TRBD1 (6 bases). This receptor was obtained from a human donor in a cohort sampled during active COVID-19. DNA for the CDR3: TGTGCCAGCAGCCTGGGGACAATCTCCCCGAGGGGCTACACCTTC. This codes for CASSLGTISPRGYTF.